This T cell receptor beta chain appears in the sequencing data of a study of cytomegalovirus exposure and HLA in healthy donors. Study context: Ancestry clustering placed around four fifths of about 400 genotyped donors in the Caucasian-associated cluster.

The CDR3 is made up of 16 amino acids. Unmatched junction bases numbered 12, after V lost 3 bases and J lost 5 bases. Germline CDR1 and CDR2: MDHEN and SYDVKM. Study-wide findings and caveats: A classifier reportedly called cytomegalovirus status with high sensitivity and specificity. HLA restriction was apparent for most CMV-associated TCR beta chains in a later analysis. Despite most TCR sequences being rare, some public TCRs occurred in many donors.

Primers for the PCR totalled 60 Vbeta and 13 Jbeta. The assay was immunoSEQ multiplex PCR, and TCRdb's table has in-frame clones only and misses some. This sample has approximately 150,000 clones, with roughly three fifths found just once. This clone was found a few times. Its antigen is still unknown. The sample was PBMCs. This clonotype was sampled from a male donor in good health and CMV-seronegative. The chain recombines TRBV28 with TRBJ2-5, with 7 bases lining up with TRBD1. CDR3 region: CASSLSVTGVRETQYF. The CDR3 DNA sequence: TGTGCCAGCAGTTTGTCCGTCACAGGGGTGCGGGAGACCCAGTACTTC.